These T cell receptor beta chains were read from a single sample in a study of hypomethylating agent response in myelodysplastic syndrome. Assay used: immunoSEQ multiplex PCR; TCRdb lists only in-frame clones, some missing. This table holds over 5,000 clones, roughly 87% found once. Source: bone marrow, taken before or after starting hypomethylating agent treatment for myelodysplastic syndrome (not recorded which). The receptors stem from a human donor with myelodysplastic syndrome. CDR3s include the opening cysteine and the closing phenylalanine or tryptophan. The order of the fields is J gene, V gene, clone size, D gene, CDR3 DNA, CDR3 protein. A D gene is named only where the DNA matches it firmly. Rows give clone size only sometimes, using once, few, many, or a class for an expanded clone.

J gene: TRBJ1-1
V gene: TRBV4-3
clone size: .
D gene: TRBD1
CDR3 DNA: TGCGCCAGCAGGCAATTGAGAGGATCCGGGACAGGGAGTCATATGAACACTGAAGCTTTCTTT
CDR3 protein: CASRQLRGSGTGSHMNTEAFF

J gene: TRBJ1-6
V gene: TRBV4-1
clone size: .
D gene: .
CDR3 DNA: TGCGCCAGCAGCCCAAGTGGTTCACCCCTCCACTTT
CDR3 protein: CASSPSGSPLHF

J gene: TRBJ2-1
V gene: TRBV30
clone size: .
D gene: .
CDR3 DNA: TGTGCCTCCACGGCCCGGGGGGCCGGCTCCTACAATGAGCAGTTCTTC
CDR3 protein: CASTARGAGSYNEQFF

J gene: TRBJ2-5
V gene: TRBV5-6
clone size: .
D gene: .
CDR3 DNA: TGTGCCAGCACTAAGAGGGGCGGGGTTGAGGAGACCCAGTACTTC
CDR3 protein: CASTKRGGVEETQYF

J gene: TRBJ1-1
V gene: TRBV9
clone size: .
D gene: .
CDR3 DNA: TGTGCCAGCAGCGTAGATTTTCGTGGCAGCACTGAAGCTTTCTTT
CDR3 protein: CASSVDFRGSTEAFF

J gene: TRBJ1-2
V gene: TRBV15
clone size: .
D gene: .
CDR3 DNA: TGTGCCACCAGCAGGGGGGATGACAGGTTCCCGGTCGGAGGCTACACCTTC
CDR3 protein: CATSRGDDRFPVGGYTF

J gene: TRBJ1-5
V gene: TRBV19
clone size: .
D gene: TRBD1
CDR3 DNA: TGTGCCAGTAGTATCAGGGGGAATAAAAGGTTGTTCGTCCAGCCCCAGCATTTT
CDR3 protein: CASSIRGNKRLFVQPQHF

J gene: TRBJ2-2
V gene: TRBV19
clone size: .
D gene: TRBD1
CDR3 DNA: TGTGCCAGTAGTGGCTTTAGAAGATGGACAGGGACCACCGGGGAGCTGTTTTTT
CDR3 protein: CASSGFRRWTGTTGELFF

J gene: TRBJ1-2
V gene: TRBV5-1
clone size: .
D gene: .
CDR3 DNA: TGCGCCAGCAGCTTGTCACTCGTCGACTATGGCTACACCTTC
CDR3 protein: CASSLSLVDYGYTF

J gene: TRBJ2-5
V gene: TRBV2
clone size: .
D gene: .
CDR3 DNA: TGTGCCAGCAGTGAAACAGGGACCCAGTACTTC
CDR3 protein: CASSETGTQYF

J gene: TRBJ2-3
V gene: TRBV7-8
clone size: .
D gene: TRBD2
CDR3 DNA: TGTGCCAGCAGCTCAGCGGGACTAGCGATTTATACGCAGTATTTT
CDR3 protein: CASSSAGLAIYTQYF

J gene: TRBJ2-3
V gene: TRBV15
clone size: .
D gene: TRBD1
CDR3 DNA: TGTGCCACCAGCAAAGAGACAGGGGCTAGCACAGATACGCAGTATTTT
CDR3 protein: CATSKETGASTDTQYF

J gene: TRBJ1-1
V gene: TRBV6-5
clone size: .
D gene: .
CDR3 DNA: TGTGCCAGCAGTCTACAGGGAGGGAGGACTGAAGCTTTCTTT
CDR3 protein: CASSLQGGRTEAFF

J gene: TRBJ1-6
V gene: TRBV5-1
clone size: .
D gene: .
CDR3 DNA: TGCGCCAGCAGCTTCGGGGACATAAATTCACCCCTCCACTTT
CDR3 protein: CASSFGDINSPLHF

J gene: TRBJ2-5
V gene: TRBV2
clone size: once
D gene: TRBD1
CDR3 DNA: TGTGCCAGCAGTCGGACAGGCCGACCAGAGACCCAGTACTTC
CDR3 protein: CASSRTGRPETQYF

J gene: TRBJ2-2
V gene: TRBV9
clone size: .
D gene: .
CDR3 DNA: TGTGCCAGCAGCGTAGAAGCCTGGGATGGACTGACCGGGGAGCTGTTTTTT
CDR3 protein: CASSVEAWDGLTGELFF

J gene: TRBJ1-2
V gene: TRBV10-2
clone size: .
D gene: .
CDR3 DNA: TGCGCCAGCAGCGAGGGCGGTGGCTACACCTTC
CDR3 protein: CASSEGGGYTF

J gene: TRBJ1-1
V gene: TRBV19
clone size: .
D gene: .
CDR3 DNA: TGTGCCAGTAGTATCTTGCCGGGGAACACTGAAGCTTTCTTT
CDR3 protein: CASSILPGNTEAFF

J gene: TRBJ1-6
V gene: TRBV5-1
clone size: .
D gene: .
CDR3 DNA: TGCGCCAGCGGCTTGGAGGTCGGCGAAAATAATTCACCCCTCCACTTT
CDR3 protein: CASGLEVGENNSPLHF

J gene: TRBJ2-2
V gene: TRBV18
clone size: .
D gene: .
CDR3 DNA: TGTGCCAGCTCAGAGGGATGGGAGCTGTTTTTT
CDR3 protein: CASSEGWELFF

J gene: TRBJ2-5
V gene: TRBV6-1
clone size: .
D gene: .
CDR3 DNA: TGTGCCAGCAGTGGAAGAGTTGACCAAGAGACCCAGTACTTC
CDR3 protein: CASSGRVDQETQYF

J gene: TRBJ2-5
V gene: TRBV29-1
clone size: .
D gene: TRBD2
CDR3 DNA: TGCAGCGTTGAGGGGAGCGGGGGGGAGACCCAGTACTTC
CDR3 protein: CSVEGSGGETQYF

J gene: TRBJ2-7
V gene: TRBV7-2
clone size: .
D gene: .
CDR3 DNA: TGTGCCAGCAGCTCCCAGACGGTTTCCTACGAGCAGTACTTC
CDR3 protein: CASSSQTVSYEQYF